This T cell receptor (beta chain) stems from a study of T cells after yellow fever vaccination. In this sample, this clonotype turned up many times. MiXCR, applied by TCRdb to the 5' RACE reads, yields one record per CDR3 protein. Counted here are 150,000 to 200,000 distinct CDR3 sequences, approximately 9.9% occurring once; the ten biggest clones make up about a third. This CDR3 has 15 amino acids. CDR1 is SQVTM and CDR2 is ANQGSEA in the germline V gene. V was cut by 6 bases and J by 3 bases, with 15 bases left in between. This material consisted of CD8+ T cells sorted from PBMCs, taken 45 days after the yellow fever booster vaccination. The sequence derives from a man aged 18-30 years who received the YFV17D yellow fever vaccine. The V gene is TRBV29-1, the J gene TRBJ2-6, with D tentatively TRBD1 or TRBD2 (5 bases each). The CDR3 loop reads CSVDPGTGGANVLTF. CDR3 nucleotide sequence: TGCAGCGTGGACCCCGGGACCGGTGGGGCCAACGTCCTGACTTTC.